What follows are 27 T cell receptor beta chains derived from one specimen sequenced in a study of T cells in tumors after PD-1 blockade. Method: immunoSEQ multiplex PCR; TCRdb's copy keeps in-frame clones and lacks some. The sample lists 7,000 to 9,000 clones, approximately 71% occurring once. Material: tumor tissue, obtained after anti-PD-1 treatment. The receptors derive from a human donor with basal cell carcinoma.

This CDR3 reads CASSQGGTSGRTGELFF. The CDR3 DNA sequence: TGCGCCAGCAGCCAAGGAGGGACTAGCGGGAGAACCGGGGAGCTGTTTTTT. V and J are TRBV4-1 and TRBJ2-2; 14 bases are shared with TRBD2. CDR3 length: 17 residues. The germline gives CDR1 MGHRA, CDR2 YSYEKL. J lost 5 bases, V lost 1 base, and 3 bases had no gene match.

The genes are TRBV28 and TRBJ2-3, with D uncertain. The CDR3 length is 14 residues. Germline loops: CDR1 MDHEN, CDR2 SYDVKM. Trimming cost V 3 bases and J 1 base, with 8 bases left between them. The CDR3 DNA reads TGTGCCAGCAGTTTTGTTGCGGGCACAGATACGCAGTATTTT. It is translated as CASSFVAGTDTQYF.

By its share, this clone is medium-sized. The rearrangement links TRBV20-1 to TRBJ2-1; a possible D gene is TRBD2 (6 bases). Germline loops: CDR1 DFQATT, CDR2 SNEGSKA (reference sequence). Trimming stripped 3 bases from V and 3 bases from J, with 15 bases between. The CDR3 is made up of 15 amino acids. The CDR3 DNA reads TGCAGTGCTAGTGGTCCGGGACTCTACTACAATGAGCAGTTCTTC. Encoded protein: CSASGPGLYYNEQFF.

The sample holds a few counts of this clone. The chain combines TRBV3-1 (or the pseudogene TRBV3-2) with TRBJ2-5, with 7 nucleotides matching TRBD2. This CDR3 is built from 15 residues. In germline, CDR1 is LGHDT, CDR2 YNNKEL (reference sequence). Trimming at V came to 1 base and at J to 7 bases, leaving 9 bases not matched to a gene. CDR3 DNA: TGTGCCAGCAGCCAAGGGGCGGGGGTTAGGGGGACCCAGTACTTC. Its translation: CASSQGAGVRGTQYF.

This clone was counted only a few times. V gene TRBV23-1 combines with J gene TRBJ2-7, with D perhaps TRBD1 (5 bases). TRBV23-1 counts as an open reading frame of uncertain function. The CDR3 runs 14 residues. V lost 4 bases and J 4 bases, leaving 14 bases between the germline ends. CDR3 sequence: CASSRGLTQYEQYF. CDR3 DNA: TGCGCCAGCAGTCGGGGCCTAACGCAATACGAGCAGTACTTC.

This rearrangement joins TRBV27 to TRBJ2-7, with 9 bases aligning to TRBD2. CDR1 MNHEY and CDR2 SMNVEV come from the germline V gene (reference sequence). Trimming took 5 bases from V and 0 from J; bases not matched to a gene: 5. The CDR3 extends over 15 amino acids. CDR3: CASSRLADASYEQYF. CDR3 bases: TGTGCCAGCAGTAGACTAGCGGACGCCTCCTACGAGCAGTACTTC.

The rearrangement joins TRBV19 to TRBJ1-3, with D unclear. The ends were cut back, 3 bases at V and 3 bases at J, with 9 bases in the middle. This CDR3 is built from 14 residues. CDR1 LNHDA and CDR2 SQIVND come from the germline V gene (reference sequence). CDR3 in amino acids: CASSIVGSGNTIYF. CDR3 bases: TGTGCCAGTAGTATCGTCGGGAGTGGAAACACCATATATTTT.

The chain employs TRBV19 and TRBJ1-4, with D unclear. CDR1 and CDR2 (germline): LNHDA, SQIVND (reference sequence). The CDR3 length is 15 residues. Trimming shortened V by 7 bases and J by 8 bases, and 20 bases separated the two germline ends. The CDR3 DNA is TGTGCCAGTACCACCCCCGGGAACCGCAGGGAAAAACTGTTTTTT. Translation gives CASTTPGNRREKLFF.

There are a few counts of this clone. V gene TRBV2 combines with J gene TRBJ2-3; possibly TRBD1 for D (6 bases). Trimming took off 4 bases at V and 6 bases at J, with 11 bases between the two ends. Germline V gene lookup returns CDR1 SNHLY and CDR2 FYNNEI. CDR3 size: 13 residues. This CDR3 is CASSAPGADTQYF. The CDR3 DNA follows: TGTGCCAGCAGTGCGCCAGGGGCGGATACGCAGTATTTT.

By frequency in the sample, this clone is large (0.1 to 1%). V usage is TRBV6-5 and J usage is TRBJ1-2; D is unclear. The CDR3 runs to 15 residues. V was cut by 3 bases and J by 2 bases, with 13 bases left in between. Germline CDR1 reads MNHEY; CDR2 reads SVGAGI. CDR3 bases: TGTGCCAGCAGTTATACCCCGACGACAAACTATGGCTACACCTTC. It codes for CASSYTPTTNYGYTF.

The count of this clone is one. V and J are TRBV6-5 and TRBJ2-3; the match to TRBD1 covers 7 bases. Unmatched junction bases numbered 6, after V lost 6 bases and J lost 3 bases. The CDR3 length is 14 residues. Germline V lookup: CDR1 MNHEY, CDR2 SVGAGI. The CDR3 DNA is TGTGCCAGCAGACTCAGACAGGGTACAGATACGCAGTATTTT. Encoded protein: CASRLRQGTDTQYF.

J is TRBJ1-2 and V is TRBV10-3; D is uncertain. Germline CDR1 ENHRY, CDR2 SYGVKD. V dropped 3 bases and J dropped 6 bases, with 5 bases sitting between them. The CDR3 has 11 amino acids. The CDR3 DNA is TGTGCCATCAGTGACGGGGATGGCTACACCTTC. This sequence encodes CAISDGDGYTF.

As for this clone: Different DNA sequences within this sample yield the same CDR3. This chain uses TRBV6-2 or TRBV6-3 with TRBJ2-5, with 7 bases that match TRBD2. The germline CDR1 and CDR2 sequences are MNHEY and SVGEGT. Trimming took 3 bases from V and 0 from J; bases not matched to a gene: 4. The CDR3 sequence is 15 residues long. The CDR3: CASSYLAENQETQYF. DNA for the CDR3: TGTGCCAGCAGTTATCTAGCGGAGAACCAAGAGACCCAGTACTTC.

V and J are TRBV11-1 and TRBJ1-4; D might be TRBD1 (5 bases). Germline V CDR1 and CDR2: SGHAT, FQDESV (reference sequence). There are 14 residues in the CDR3. Trimming took off 3 bases at V and 7 bases at J, with 12 bases between the two ends. This CDR3 reads CASSFQGGREKLFF. CDR3 nucleotide sequence: TGTGCCAGCAGCTTCCAGGGAGGTCGTGAAAAACTGTTTTTT.

The chain joins TRBV29-1 to TRBJ1-2, with D unresolved. This CDR3 is built from 16 residues. With 5 bases removed from V and 0 bases from J, the gap between germline ends came to 19 bases. Germline CDR1 reads SQVTM; CDR2 reads ANQGSEA. CDR3 DNA: TGCAGCGTTATAGAGCCGACTGCGTCCGCTAACTATGGCTACACCTTC. It codes for CSVIEPTASANYGYTF.

The chain combines TRBV7-9 with TRBJ2-2, with 7 nucleotides matching TRBD2. This CDR3 has 15 amino acids. V lost 5 bases to trimming and J lost 5 bases; unmatched junction nucleotides: 8. The germline CDR1 and CDR2 sequences are SEHNR and FQNEAQ (reference sequence). The CDR3 here is CASSRLAGVTGELFF. CDR3 in DNA: TGTGCCAGCAGCCGCCTGGCGGGGGTAACCGGGGAGCTGTTTTTT. The whole variable domain, filled in from reference TRBV7-9 and TRBJ2-2, reads DTGVSQNPRHKITKRGQNVTFRCDPISEHNRLYWYRQTLGQGPEFLTYFQNEAQLEKSRLLSDRFSAERPKGSFSTLEIQRTEQGDSAMYLCASSRLAGVTGELFFGEGSRLTVL.

The table lists this clone with a few counts. The chain recombines TRBV18 with TRBJ1-1; D is uncertain. Germline CDR1 reads KGHSH; CDR2 reads LQKENI. This CDR3 spans 14 amino acids. V lost 3 bases and J lost 1, with 9 bases in between. CDR3 protein: CASSPTSSNTEAFF. DNA of the CDR3: TGTGCCAGCTCACCCACGAGTTCGAACACTGAAGCTTTCTTT.

The V call is TRBV5-1, the J call TRBJ2-5; 13 nucleotides line up with TRBD2. CDR3 length: 16 residues. The V segment lost 4 bases and the J segment 4 bases; nucleotides outside the gene matches: 7. The germline gives CDR1 SGHRS, CDR2 YFSETQ. The CDR3 DNA is TGCGCCAGCAGCCCCCCGGGACTAGCGGGGACAGAGACCCAGTACTTC. Amino acids: CASSPPGLAGTETQYF.

The chain uses TRBV5-1 and TRBJ2-7, with D tentatively TRBD1 (5 bases). This CDR3 contains 13 residues. Germline V CDR1 and CDR2: SGHRS, YFSETQ. V was clipped by 4 bases and J by 0 bases, with 8 bases between them. Here the CDR3 reads CASSTDNSYEQYF. Written as DNA, the CDR3 is TGCGCCAGCAGCACGGACAACTCCTACGAGCAGTACTTC.

This clone was observed a few times. The chain employs TRBV7-9 and TRBJ2-3; D ambiguous. This CDR3 is 14 amino acids long. The ends were cut back, 1 base at V and 3 bases at J, with 8 bases in the middle. Germline CDR1 and CDR2: SEHNR and FQNEAQ (reference sequence). The CDR3 is CASSLDVGTDTQYF. The CDR3 coding sequence is TGTGCCAGCAGCTTAGATGTGGGAACAGATACGCAGTATTTT.

The chain carries TRBV12-3 or TRBV12-4 and TRBJ2-2; D uncertain. The CDR3 has 13 residues. V was cut by 5 bases and J by 4 bases, with 8 bases left in between. The CDR3 region is CASSDMATGELFF. For the CDR3, the DNA is TGTGCCAGCAGTGACATGGCCACCGGGGAGCTGTTTTTT.

The rearrangement joins TRBV30 to TRBJ2-7; no reliable D call. Germline values: CDR1 GTSNPN, CDR2 SVGIG (reference sequence). The CDR3 contains 11 residues. Trimming removed 2 bases from V and 5 bases from J, with 7 bases in between. For the CDR3, the DNA is TGTGCCTGGAGTCATCAAAACGAGCAGTACTTC. It translates to CAWSHQNEQYF.

The chain employs TRBV19 and TRBJ2-7; 7 nucleotides align to TRBD2. The CDR3 loop spans 13 amino acids. Germline V gives CDR1 LNHDA, CDR2 SQIVND (reference sequence). The V gene end was trimmed by 10 bases and the J gene end by 2 bases; junction bases not matched to a gene: 8. The CDR3 protein is CATEGGDPYEQYF. CDR3 nucleotide sequence: TGTGCCACCGAGGGAGGGGACCCCTACGAGCAGTACTTC. The full variable domain, with the rest looked up from reference TRBV19 and TRBJ2-7, is DGGITQSPKYLFRKEGQNVTLSCEQNLNHDAMYWYRQDPGQGLRLIYYSQIVNDFQKGDIAEGYSVSREKKESFPLTVTSAQKNPTAFYLCATEGGDPYEQYFGPGTRLTVT.

The chain is built from TRBV2 and TRBJ2-3, with 11 bases matching TRBD2. V was pared by 5 bases and J by 6 bases, with 4 bases of the junction left unmatched. The CDR3 is 14 amino acids. The germline V gene has CDR1 SNHLY and CDR2 FYNNEI. This CDR3 is CASSLAGGRDTQYF. CDR3 in DNA: TGTGCCAGCAGTTTAGCGGGAGGGCGGGATACGCAGTATTTT.

The chain employs TRBV11-2 and TRBJ2-7; 10 bases align to TRBD2. Germline trimming cut 3 bases from V and 1 base from J; bases unmatched to any gene: 12. CDR1 is SGHAT, CDR2 FQNNGV, per germline. The CDR3 consists of 18 residues. CDR3 region: CASSFRVPSSGSSYEQYF. CDR3 bases: TGTGCCAGCAGCTTCCGGGTCCCCTCTAGCGGGAGTTCCTACGAGCAGTACTTC.

The gene calls are TRBV28 and TRBJ2-1, with 11 bases lining up with TRBD1. Germline trimming cut 7 bases from V and 3 bases from J; bases unmatched to any gene: 5. Per germline, CDR1 MDHEN and CDR2 SYDVKM. CDR3 length equals 15 residues. CDR3 in amino acids: CASNPGQGVYNEQFF. In DNA, the CDR3 is TGTGCCAGCAACCCGGGACAGGGGGTCTACAATGAGCAGTTCTTC.

The genes are TRBV2 and TRBJ2-5, with 13 positions matching TRBD2. The V gene end was trimmed by 2 bases and the J gene end by 4 bases; junction bases not matched to a gene: 1. Germline V gene sequence: CDR1 SNHLY, CDR2 FYNNEI. This CDR3 has 15 amino acids. CDR3 loop: CASSETSGRGETQYF. The CDR3 DNA is TGTGCCAGCAGTGAAACTAGCGGGAGGGGAGAGACCCAGTACTTC.